What follows are 23 T cell receptor beta chains derived from one specimen sequenced in a study of immune evolution from preneoplasia to lung adenocarcinoma. Sequencing used immunoSEQ multiplex PCR; TCRdb keeps in-frame clones, though not all of them. The data contain roughly 5,000 clones, 88% of them singletons. The sequenced sample consisted of FFPE atypical adenomatous hyperplasia tissue from the lung. The subset here: atypical adenomatous hyperplasia (AAH), lung preneoplasia. Receptor source: a person aged 65 to 79 with lung adenocarcinoma.

The chain is built from TRBV5-4 and TRBJ2-2, with TRBD2 as a possible D gene (5 bases). Trimming took 6 bases from V and 5 from J, leaving 17 bases between them. The CDR3 has 15 amino acids. In germline, CDR1 is SGHNT, CDR2 YYREEE (reference sequence). The CDR3 reads CASKRGRTGTGELFF. The CDR3 DNA reads as TGTGCCAGCAAGAGAGGCCGTACGGGGACCGGGGAGCTGTTTTTT.

This rearrangement joins TRBV5-6 to TRBJ1-4; 10 positions agree with TRBD1. CDR3 size: 15 residues. V shed 4 bases, J shed 8 bases, and the junction held 8 bases outside the gene matches. The V gene's germline CDR1 is SGHDT and CDR2 YYEEEE. In nucleotides, the CDR3 is TGTGCCAGCAGCCGACCCGACAGGGGGCAAGAAAAACTGTTTTTT. Translation gives CASSRPDRGQEKLFF.

This chain connects TRBV18 to TRBJ2-2; possibly TRBD1 for D (5 bases). The V gene's germline CDR1 is KGHSH and CDR2 LQKENI. V dropped 2 bases and J dropped 7 bases, with 20 bases sitting between them. The CDR3 is 17 amino acids. CDR3 residues: CASSPFSQVAQGGELFF. The CDR3 coding sequence is TGTGCCAGCTCACCATTTTCACAGGTGGCCCAGGGCGGGGAGCTGTTTTTT.

The chain combines TRBV7-3 with TRBJ2-2; 9 bases match TRBD1. This CDR3 is built from 15 residues. Germline-derived CDR1 and CDR2 are SGHTA and FQGTGA. The V segment lost 6 bases and the J segment 5 bases; nucleotides outside the gene matches: 7. CDR3 in amino acids: CASRLGQGLTGELFF. The CDR3 DNA is TGTGCCAGCAGGTTGGGACAGGGTTTGACCGGGGAGCTGTTTTTT.

The genes are TRBV7-9 and TRBJ2-7; the match to TRBD1 covers 11 bases. CDR1 and CDR2 (germline): SEHNR, FQNEAQ (reference sequence). The V gene end was trimmed by 7 bases and the J gene end by 6 bases; junction bases not matched to a gene: 5. This CDR3 region has 13 residues. This CDR3 reads CASTRTGGGEQYF. The CDR3, as DNA: TGTGCCAGCACCCGGACAGGGGGCGGCGAGCAGTACTTC. Supplemented by reference TRBV7-9 and TRBJ2-7, the full variable domain reads DTGVSQNPRHKITKRGQNVTFRCDPISEHNRLYWYRQTLGQGPEFLTYFQNEAQLEKSRLLSDRFSAERPKGSFSTLEIQRTEQGDSAMYLCASTRTGGGEQYFGPGTRLTVT.

This clone was counted once. This chain joins TRBV7-9 and TRBJ2-1; D is uncertain. Germline V gene sequence: CDR1 SEHNR, CDR2 FQNEAQ (reference sequence). This CDR3 has 12 residues. V lost 1 base to trimming and J lost 6 bases, with 4 bases between them. The CDR3: CASSLGFNEQFF. CDR3 DNA sequence: TGTGCCAGCAGCTTAGGGTTCAATGAGCAGTTCTTC.

This clone was seen only a few times. J is TRBJ2-3 and V is TRBV11-3, with 7 bases fitting TRBD1. The germline gives CDR1 SGHNT, CDR2 YENEEA. The CDR3 has 13 residues. J gave up 3 bases and V 4 bases, and 1 base lay outside the gene matches. The CDR3, as DNA: TGTGCCAGCAGCTCCAGGGGGACAGATACGCAGTATTTT. As protein: CASSSRGTDTQYF. Full variable domain (rest looked up from reference TRBV11-3 and TRBJ2-3): EAGVVQSPRYKIIEKKQPVAFWCNPISGHNTLYWYLQNLGQGPELLIRYENEEAVDDSQLPKDRFSAERLKGVDSTLKIQPAELGDSAVYLCASSSRGTDTQYFGPGTRLTVL.

The rearrangement links TRBV2 to TRBJ2-2; tentatively, D is TRBD1 (5 bases). Looked up from germline, CDR1 is SNHLY and CDR2 is FYNNEI. The CDR3 length is 14 residues. V was cut by 4 bases and J by 5 bases, with 11 bases left in between. CDR3 in amino acids: CASSGWGLTGELFF. The DNA for the CDR3 is TGTGCCAGCAGTGGGTGGGGCCTGACCGGGGAGCTGTTTTTT.

This chain joins TRBV9 and TRBJ2-3; D gene uncertain. The CDR3 extends over 13 amino acids. CDR1 is SGDLS and CDR2 is YYNGEE in the germline V gene. V shed 1 base and J shed 12 bases, with 15 bases lying between them. The CDR3 DNA follows: TGTGCCAGCAGCGTAAGCCTAGGACGCGATCAGTATTTT. This encodes CASSVSLGRDQYF.

The genes are TRBV4-2 and TRBJ2-3; TRBD2 matches 8 bases. The CDR3 contains 16 residues. CDR1 and CDR2 (germline): LGHNA, YNFKEQ. The V and J ends lost 0 bases and 4 bases, in that order; junction bases with no gene match: 6. The chain's CDR3 is CASSQDKYSGADTQYF. The CDR3 nucleotides are TGTGCCAGCAGCCAAGATAAATATAGCGGGGCAGATACGCAGTATTTT.

This clone occurred a few times. V is TRBV5-1 and J is TRBJ2-5, with D tentatively TRBD2 (6 bases). This CDR3 is 11 amino acids long. Germline CDR1 is SGHRS and CDR2 is YFSETQ. The V and J ends lost 2 bases and 7 bases respectively, with 6 bases between them. The DNA for the CDR3 is TGCGCCAGCAGCTTCGGGGGGACCCAGTACTTC. Protein: CASSFGGTQYF.

This chain joins TRBV23-1 and TRBJ1-5; weak D call: TRBD1 (6 bases). TRBV23-1 falls under the ORF class, with uncertain function. The CDR3 is made up of 15 amino acids. V lost 6 bases and J 6 bases, leaving 18 bases between the germline ends. The CDR3 DNA reads as TGCGCCAGCAGGACAGGCCCTACTTTTACTCAGCCCCAGCATTTT. Residues: CASRTGPTFTQPQHF.

The chain is built from TRBV6-5 and TRBJ2-5, with D maybe TRBD2 (5 bases). CDR1 MNHEY and CDR2 SVGAGI come from the germline V gene. Trimming took 0 bases from V and 0 from J, leaving 8 bases between them. This CDR3 has 15 amino acids. The CDR3 sequence is CASSYSVTNQETQYF. DNA of the CDR3: TGTGCCAGCAGTTACTCGGTGACTAACCAAGAGACCCAGTACTTC.

The J gene is TRBJ1-5, the V gene TRBV6-1; tentative D call: TRBD1 (5 bases). Germline CDR1 MNHNS, CDR2 SASEGT. This CDR3 is built from 13 residues. V was pared by 7 bases and J by 7 bases, with 14 bases between. Here the CDR3 reads CASKGPPGQPQHF. CDR3 coding DNA: TGTGCCAGCAAGGGACCCCCCGGGCAGCCCCAGCATTTT.

Only one count was recorded for this clone. The rearrangement uses TRBV7-9 and TRBJ2-5; 7 bases fit TRBD1. Germline-derived CDR1 and CDR2 are SEHNR and FQNEAQ (reference sequence). The CDR3 is 16 amino acids. V was pared by 3 bases and J by 0 bases, with 7 bases of the junction left unmatched. The CDR3 spells CASSFYRGIDQETQYF. Written as DNA, the CDR3 is TGTGCCAGCAGCTTCTACAGGGGTATCGACCAAGAGACCCAGTACTTC.

The CDR3 nucleotides are TGTGCCAGTAGTCTCCAGACAGGGCAAAGCAATCAGCCCCAGCATTTT. Residues: CASSLQTGQSNQPQHF. The chain employs TRBV19 and TRBJ1-5; 7 positions agree with TRBD1. Germline CDR1 and CDR2: LNHDA and SQIVND (reference sequence). The V gene end was trimmed by 5 bases and the J gene end by 1 base; junction bases not matched to a gene: 8. The CDR3 is 16 amino acids.

This chain uses TRBV28 with TRBJ1-5, with D maybe TRBD1 (6 bases). This CDR3 contains 16 residues. From germline, CDR1 is MDHEN and CDR2 SYDVKM. Trimming removed 6 bases at V and 0 bases at J, with 15 bases between. CDR3 nucleotide sequence: TGTGCCAGCAGATCAAGGACAGCTAATAGCAATCAGCCCCAGCATTTT. As protein: CASRSRTANSNQPQHF. Together with reference TRBV28 and TRBJ1-5, the CDR3 gives the full variable domain: DVKVTQSSRYLVKRTGEKVFLECVQDMDHENMFWYRQDPGLGLRLIYFSYDVKMKEKGDIPEGYSVSREKKERFSLILESASTNQTSMYLCASRSRTANSNQPQHFGDGTRLSIL.

The J gene is TRBJ2-1, the V gene TRBV15, with D maybe TRBD1 (5 bases). Per germline, CDR1 LNHNV and CDR2 YYDKDF (reference sequence). The V gene lost 4 bases and the J gene lost 5 bases, with 6 bases spanning the gap. The CDR3 extends over 12 amino acids. The CDR3 loop is CATSIRDNEQFF. In DNA, the CDR3 is TGTGCCACCAGCATCAGGGACAATGAGCAGTTCTTC.

The CDR3 DNA follows: TGTGCCAGCAGCGTGGGATCTTGGGGTGAGCAGTTCTTC. Encoded protein: CASSVGSWGEQFF. The chain carries TRBV5-4 and TRBJ2-1, with D uncertain. The CDR3 runs 13 residues. Trimming shortened V by 4 bases and J by 9 bases, and 14 bases separated the two germline ends. Germline loops: CDR1 SGHNT, CDR2 YYREEE (reference sequence).

This clone occurred once. The V and J genes are TRBV10-1 and TRBJ2-2, with 8 bases lining up with TRBD2. Germline V gene data show CDR1 as WNHNN and CDR2 as SYGVQD (reference sequence). The CDR3 consists of 13 residues. J gave up 7 bases and V 6 bases, and 4 bases lay outside the gene matches. The CDR3 sequence: CASSRSGNGELFF. In DNA, the CDR3 is TGCGCCAGCAGCCGTAGCGGGAACGGGGAGCTGTTTTTT.

The genes are TRBV10-3 and TRBJ2-7; TRBD1 matches 7 bases. CDR1 and CDR2 (germline): ENHRY, SYGVKD. The V and J ends lost 0 bases and 5 bases, in that order; junction bases with no gene match: 4. The CDR3 runs to 14 residues. This CDR3 reads CAISESQGPHEQYF. The CDR3 coding sequence is TGTGCCATCAGTGAGTCACAGGGGCCCCACGAGCAGTACTTC.

V is TRBV10-3 and J is TRBJ2-1; D is ambiguous. This CDR3 region has 16 residues. Germline CDR1 is ENHRY and CDR2 is SYGVKD. Deletions cut 4 bases from V and 3 bases from J, with 16 bases between. CDR3 protein: CAISVLRENFYNEQFF. The CDR3 DNA is TGTGCCATCAGTGTACTTCGCGAAAACTTCTACAATGAGCAGTTCTTC.

The table lists this clone with a few counts. The chain couples TRBV7-9 to TRBJ2-1; the D is unclear. Trimming stripped 8 bases from V and 5 bases from J, with 16 bases between. CDR1 is SEHNR, CDR2 FQNEAQ, per germline (reference sequence). This CDR3 comprises 14 residues. The CDR3 DNA is TGTGCCAGCCACCAGTCGGCGGCAGACAATGAGCAGTTCTTC. Protein product: CASHQSAADNEQFF.